One T cell receptor beta chain is described in this entry. This CDR3 region has 13 residues. V dropped 5 bases and J dropped 5 bases, with 12 bases sitting between them. Germline V CDR1 and CDR2: SNHLY, FYNNEI. This sample is drawn from a study of blood T cell repertoires in COVID-19. Across the whole study: The study drew acute and convalescent COVID-19 samples from the United States, Italy and Spain. The cDNA or gDNA used as material had been derived from T cells, B-cell-depleted T cells, or PBMCs.

As handled by the study authors: Estimated nucleated cell counts came from reference gene primer amplification. The method was immunoSEQ multiplex PCR; TCRdb's version includes in-frame clones alone and lacks a portion of them. For V, J and clone size, that table is used; D and trimming come from the DNA. This table has roughly 250,000 clones, around 85% appearing once. This rearrangement joins TRBV2 to TRBJ1-1; tentative D call: TRBD1 (6 bases). Material for sequencing was peripheral blood. This sequence was found in a woman of 80 years or more with acute or convalescent COVID-19. The DNA of the CDR3 is TGTGCCAGCAGTCTAGGGGGAGGGACTGAAGCTTTCTTT. This encodes CASSLGGGTEAFF.